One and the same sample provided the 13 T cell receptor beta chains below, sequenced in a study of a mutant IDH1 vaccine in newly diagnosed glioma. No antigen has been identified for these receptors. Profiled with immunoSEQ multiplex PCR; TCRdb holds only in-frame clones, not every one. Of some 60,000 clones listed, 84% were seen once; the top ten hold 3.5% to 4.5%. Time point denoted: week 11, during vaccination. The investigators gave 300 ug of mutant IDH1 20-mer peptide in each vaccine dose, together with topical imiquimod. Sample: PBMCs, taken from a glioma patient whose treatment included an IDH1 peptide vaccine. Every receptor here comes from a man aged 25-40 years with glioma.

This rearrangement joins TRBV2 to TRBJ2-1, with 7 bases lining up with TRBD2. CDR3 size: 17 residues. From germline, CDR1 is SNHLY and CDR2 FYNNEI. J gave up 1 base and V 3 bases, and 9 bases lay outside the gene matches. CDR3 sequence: CASSDVAGVRSYNEQFF. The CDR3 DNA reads TGTGCCAGCAGTGATGTGGCGGGAGTTCGTTCCTACAATGAGCAGTTCTTC.

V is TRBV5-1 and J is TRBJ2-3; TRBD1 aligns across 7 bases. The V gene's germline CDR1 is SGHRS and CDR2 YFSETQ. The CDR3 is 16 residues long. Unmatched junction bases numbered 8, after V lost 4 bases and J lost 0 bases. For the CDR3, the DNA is TGCGCCAGCAGCCTTAGACAGGGACAAAGCACAGATACGCAGTATTTT. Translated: CASSLRQGQSTDTQYF.

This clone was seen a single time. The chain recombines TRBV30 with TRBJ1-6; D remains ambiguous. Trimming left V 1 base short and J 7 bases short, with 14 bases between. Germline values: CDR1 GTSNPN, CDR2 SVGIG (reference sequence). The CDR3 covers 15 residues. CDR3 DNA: TGTGCCTGGAGTGCACTTAAAGGGAGAAATTCACCCCTCCACTTT. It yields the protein CAWSALKGRNSPLHF.

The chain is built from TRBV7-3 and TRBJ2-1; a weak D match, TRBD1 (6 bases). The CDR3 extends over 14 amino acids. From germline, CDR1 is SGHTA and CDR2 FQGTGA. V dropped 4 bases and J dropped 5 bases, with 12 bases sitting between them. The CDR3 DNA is TGTGCCAGCAGCTCCTCTGGGGGCGACAATGAGCAGTTCTTC. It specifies CASSSSGGDNEQFF.

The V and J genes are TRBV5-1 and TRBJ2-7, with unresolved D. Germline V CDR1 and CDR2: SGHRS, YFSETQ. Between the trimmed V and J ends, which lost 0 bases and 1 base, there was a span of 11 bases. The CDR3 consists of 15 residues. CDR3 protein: CASSLVSGESYEQYF. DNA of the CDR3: TGCGCCAGCAGCTTGGTGTCAGGCGAGTCCTACGAGCAGTACTTC.

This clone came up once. For the CDR3, the DNA is TGTGCCTTTCCCTCCGGGACAGGGCTTCGTGGCTACACCTTC. This gives the protein CAFPSGTGLRGYTF. The rearrangement joins TRBV7-9 to TRBJ1-2; the match to TRBD1 covers 9 bases. V gave up 11 bases and J gave up 7 bases; unmatched junction bases: 14. Germline V gene data show CDR1 as SEHNR and CDR2 as FQNEAQ (reference sequence). The CDR3 totals 14 residues.

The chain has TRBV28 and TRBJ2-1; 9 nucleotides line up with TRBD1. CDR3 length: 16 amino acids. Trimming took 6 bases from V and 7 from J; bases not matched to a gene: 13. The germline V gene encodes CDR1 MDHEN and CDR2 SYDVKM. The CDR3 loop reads CASSYTRLTGGNEQFF. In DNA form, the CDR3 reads TGTGCCAGCAGCTACACCCGGTTGACAGGGGGGAATGAGCAGTTCTTC. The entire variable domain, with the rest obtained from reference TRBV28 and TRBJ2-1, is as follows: DVKVTQSSRYLVKRTGEKVFLECVQDMDHENMFWYRQDPGLGLRLIYFSYDVKMKEKGDIPEGYSVSREKKERFSLILESASTNQTSMYLCASSYTRLTGGNEQFFGPGTRLTVL.

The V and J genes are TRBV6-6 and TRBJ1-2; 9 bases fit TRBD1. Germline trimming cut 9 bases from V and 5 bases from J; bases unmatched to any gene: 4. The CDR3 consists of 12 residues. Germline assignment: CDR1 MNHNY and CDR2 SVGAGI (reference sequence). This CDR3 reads CARTGGEYGYTF. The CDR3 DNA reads TGTGCCAGAACAGGGGGCGAATATGGCTACACCTTC.

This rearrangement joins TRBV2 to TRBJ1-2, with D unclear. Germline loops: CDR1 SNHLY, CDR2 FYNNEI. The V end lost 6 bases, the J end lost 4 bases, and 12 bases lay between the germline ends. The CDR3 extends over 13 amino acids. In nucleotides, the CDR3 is TGTGCCAGCAGCCCCGGCACACCCTATGGCTACACCTTC. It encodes CASSPGTPYGYTF.

The CDR3 nucleotides read TGTGCCTGGATAGGCTTCTACGAGCAGTACTTC. Its protein product is CAWIGFYEQYF. The rearrangement uses TRBV30 and TRBJ2-7; no clear D. Per the germline V gene, CDR1 is GTSNPN and CDR2 is SVGIG (reference sequence). Trimming left V 4 bases short and J 3 bases short, with 7 bases between. This CDR3 region has 11 residues.

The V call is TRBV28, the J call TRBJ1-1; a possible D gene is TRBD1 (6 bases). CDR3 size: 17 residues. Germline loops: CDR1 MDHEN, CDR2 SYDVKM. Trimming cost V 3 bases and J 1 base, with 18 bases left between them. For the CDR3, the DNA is TGTGCCAGCAGTTTCGTTAGGGGGGGCCTGAGGAACACTGAAGCTTTCTTT. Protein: CASSFVRGGLRNTEAFF.

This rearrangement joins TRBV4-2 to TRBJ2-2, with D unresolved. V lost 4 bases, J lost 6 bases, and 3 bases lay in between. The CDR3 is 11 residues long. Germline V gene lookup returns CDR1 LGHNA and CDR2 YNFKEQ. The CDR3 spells CASSLAGELFF. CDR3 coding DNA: TGTGCCAGCAGCCTCGCCGGGGAGCTGTTTTTT.

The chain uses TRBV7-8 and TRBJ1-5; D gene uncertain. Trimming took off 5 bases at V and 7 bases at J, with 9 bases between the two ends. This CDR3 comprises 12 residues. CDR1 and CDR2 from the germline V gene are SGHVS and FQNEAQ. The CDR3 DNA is TGTGCCAGCAGCCGCCCACGGCAGCCCCAGCATTTT. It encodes CASSRPRQPQHF.